The T cell receptor beta chain described here comes from a study of blood T cell repertoires in COVID-19. Study information: COVID-19 samples, acute and convalescent, were from the United States, Italy and Spain. From T cells, B-cell-depleted T cells, or PBMCs came the material, which was cDNA or gDNA.

This clone was seen once. The authors' processing: How many nucleated cells were present was estimated from reference gene primer amplification. The protocol was immunoSEQ multiplex PCR, while the TCRdb copy is restricted to in-frame clones and leaves out a portion. V and J calls and clone size are those listed in that table; D and trimming were worked out from the DNA. Here the sample spans 45,000 to 70,000 clones, 80% to 90% being singletons. CDR3 length: 14 amino acids. The germline V gene has CDR1 SNHLY and CDR2 FYNNEI. V shed 6 bases and J 7 bases; nucleotides not matched to a gene: 6. The chain recombines TRBV2 with TRBJ2-1; TRBD1 matches 10 bases. The clonotype was recovered from a woman aged 55 to 70 with COVID-19, enrolled during active disease. Sequenced sample: peripheral blood. For the CDR3, the DNA is TGTGCCAGCAGCGGGGGACAGGGGTTGAATGAGCAGTTCTTC. Translating gives CASSGGQGLNEQFF.